These 25 T cell receptor beta chains were sequenced from one sample in a study of shared clonotypes between healthy human individuals. Profiled with immunoSEQ multiplex PCR; TCRdb holds only in-frame clones, not every one. Here the sample spans fewer than 600,000 clones, about 80% being singletons. Sequenced sample: PBMCs. The receptors originated from a middle-aged woman in good health. Some clones in this sample may be carry-over from other donors' samples.

The chain employs TRBV6-5 and TRBJ2-7; D perhaps matches TRBD2 (6 bases). V was pared by 2 bases and J by 2 bases, with 13 bases between. CDR1 and CDR2 from the germline V gene are MNHEY and SVGAGI. The CDR3 is 15 residues long. Here the CDR3 reads CASSYSGLDTYEQYF. The DNA of the CDR3 is TGTGCCAGCAGTTACAGCGGGCTGGACACCTACGAGCAGTACTTC.

The chain couples TRBV5-4 to TRBJ2-7; D perhaps matches TRBD1 (5 bases). The CDR3 is made up of 16 amino acids. Deletions cut 1 base from V and 3 bases from J, with 17 bases between. The germline V gene encodes CDR1 SGHNT and CDR2 YYREEE (reference sequence). CDR3 region: CASSLSPRAMGYEQYF. The CDR3 DNA is TGTGCCAGCAGCTTGTCCCCCAGGGCTATGGGCTACGAGCAGTACTTC. Looking up the rest from reference TRBV5-4 and TRBJ2-7 gives the full variable domain: ETGVTQSPTHLIKTRGQQVTLRCSSQSGHNTVSWYQQALGQGPQFIFQYYREEENGRGNFPPRFSGLQFPNYSSELNVNALELDDSALYLCASSLSPRAMGYEQYFGPGTRLTVT.

The V and J genes are TRBV7-9 and TRBJ2-5, with D possibly matching TRBD2 (5 bases). V was pared by 5 bases and J by 4 bases, with 14 bases between. In germline, CDR1 is SEHNR, CDR2 FQNEAQ (reference sequence). This CDR3 is 14 amino acids long. The CDR3 nucleotides read TGTGCCAGCAGCCCCGGCGGGTCATTAGAGACCCAGTACTTC. Amino acids: CASSPGGSLETQYF.

The rearrangement links TRBV19 to TRBJ2-3, with D possibly being TRBD1 (5 bases). Germline-derived CDR1 and CDR2 are LNHDA and SQIVND (reference sequence). V lost 7 bases and J 2 bases, leaving 13 bases between the germline ends. CDR3 size: 14 residues. The CDR3 region is CASTLTGDTDTQYF. The CDR3 DNA follows: TGTGCCAGTACTCTTACAGGAGACACAGATACGCAGTATTTT.

The chain uses TRBV29-1 and TRBJ1-4; a possible D gene is TRBD1 (6 bases). CDR1 and CDR2 (germline): SQVTM, ANQGSEA. V lost 6 bases and J lost 7, with 12 bases in between. The CDR3 sequence is 12 residues long. The CDR3 loop is CSVLGRGEKLFF. The CDR3 nucleotides read TGCAGCGTCCTAGGCAGGGGTGAAAAACTGTTTTTT.

The V and J genes are TRBV28 and TRBJ1-1; D is unclear. The CDR3 covers 14 residues. Trimming took 2 bases from V and 7 from J, leaving 14 bases between them. The germline CDR1 and CDR2 sequences are MDHEN and SYDVKM. The CDR3 nucleotides read TGTGCCAGCAGTTTAGGATTGGGTACGAGTGAAGCTTTCTTT. It codes for CASSLGLGTSEAFF.

The gene calls are TRBV6-1 and TRBJ2-5; D ambiguous. Per the germline V gene, CDR1 is MNHNS and CDR2 is SASEGT. The CDR3 consists of 16 residues. Trimming removed 2 bases from V and 0 bases from J, with 13 bases in between. The CDR3 DNA reads TGTGCCAGCAGTGAACGTGCACGTCCAGACCAAGAGACCCAGTACTTC. It specifies CASSERARPDQETQYF.

The chain links TRBV7-9 to TRBJ2-5; TRBD1 aligns across 9 bases. The trim removed 10 bases at V and 2 bases at J, leaving 2 bases unmatched. Germline lookup yields CDR1 SEHNR and CDR2 FQNEAQ (reference sequence). The CDR3 totals 12 residues. The CDR3 DNA reads as TGTGCCACAGACAGGGGGCAAGAGACCCAGTACTTC. It yields the protein CATDRGQETQYF.

This chain joins TRBV13 and TRBJ2-4; 8 nucleotides match TRBD1. The CDR3 is 15 amino acids. The trim removed 5 bases at V and 2 bases at J, leaving 5 bases unmatched. Germline V gene lookup returns CDR1 PRHDT and CDR2 FYEKMQ (reference sequence). The CDR3 region is CASSPQGASKNIQYF. DNA of the CDR3: TGTGCCAGCAGCCCCCAGGGGGCCTCCAAAAACATTCAGTACTTC.

In this sample, this clone turned up a few times. J is TRBJ2-5 and V is TRBV4-2; 8 nucleotides match TRBD2. Trimming cost V 0 bases and J 2 bases; bases outside gene matches: 5. The CDR3 runs to 16 residues. Germline V gene data show CDR1 as LGHNA and CDR2 as YNFKEQ. In DNA form, the CDR3 reads TGTGCCAGCAGCCAAGACATCAGCGGGAGACAAGAGACCCAGTACTTC. It encodes CASSQDISGRQETQYF.

This sequence joins TRBV30 and TRBJ2-1; 10 nucleotides match TRBD2. CDR3 length: 16 amino acids. The germline V gene has CDR1 GTSNPN and CDR2 SVGIG (reference sequence). Trimming removed 1 base from V and 7 bases from J; junction bases left unmatched: 10. Here the CDR3 DNA reads TGTGCCTGGAGTGGGACGGGACTAGCGAGAAGAAATGAGCAGTTCTTC. As protein: CAWSGTGLARRNEQFF.

This chain connects TRBV28 to TRBJ2-3, with TRBD2 matching over 13 bases. The length of the CDR3 is 21 residues. J was trimmed by 5 bases and V by 6 bases; bases with no gene match: 23. In germline, CDR1 is MDHEN, CDR2 SYDVKM. CDR3 in amino acids: CASRGTGTWTSGRQRGDTQYF. The CDR3 region has the DNA TGTGCCAGCAGGGGCACCGGAACTTGGACTAGCGGGAGACAAAGGGGAGATACGCAGTATTTT.

There are a few counts of this clone. This chain's CDR3 is CASSRDVTNTGELFF. The DNA for the CDR3 is TGTGCCAGCAGCCGGGACGTGACGAACACCGGGGAGCTGTTTTTT. V and J are TRBV4-2 and TRBJ2-2; D could derive from TRBD1 or TRBD2 (5 bases each). There are 15 residues in the CDR3. The V gene lost 4 bases and the J gene lost 0 bases, with 9 bases spanning the gap. The germline CDR1 and CDR2 sequences are LGHNA and YNFKEQ.

This clone was seen repeatedly, ten times or more. The chain has TRBV30 and TRBJ2-1; 9 bases agree with TRBD2. Germline lookup yields CDR1 GTSNPN and CDR2 SVGIG (reference sequence). The CDR3 has 15 residues. Trimming removed 3 bases from V and 1 base from J; junction bases left unmatched: 4. The CDR3 region has the DNA TGTGCCTGGAGAAGACTAGCGGTTTCCTACAATGAGCAGTTCTTC. Amino acids: CAWRRLAVSYNEQFF. The full variable domain, completed using reference TRBV30 and TRBJ2-1, is SQTIHQWPATLVQPVGSPLSLECTVEGTSNPNLYWYRQAAGRGLQLLFYSVGIGQISSEVPQNLSASRPQDRQFILSSKKLLLSDSGFYLCAWRRLAVSYNEQFFGPGTRLTVL.

The chain uses TRBV6-1 and TRBJ2-1; perhaps TRBD1 as D (5 bases). Per germline, CDR1 MNHNS and CDR2 SASEGT. V shed 0 bases and J shed 4 bases, with 10 bases lying between them. CDR3 length equals 15 residues. The CDR3 sequence: CASSEASGQYNEQFF. DNA for the CDR3: TGTGCCAGCAGTGAAGCATCAGGGCAGTACAATGAGCAGTTCTTC.

V usage is TRBV29-1 and J usage is TRBJ2-7; 8 bases align to TRBD2. With 6 bases clipped from V and 2 bases from J, the junction kept 15 bases outside the gene matches. Germline V lookup: CDR1 SQVTM, CDR2 ANQGSEA. The length of the CDR3 is 16 residues. For the CDR3, the DNA is TGCAGCGTCGGGGGGGGTCATGGGGGCAGAGCCTACGAGCAGTACTTC. This translates into CSVGGGHGGRAYEQYF.

The table lists this clone with a count of one. V and J are TRBV9 and TRBJ2-3, with TRBD2 identical over 10 bases. The V and J ends lost 4 bases and 0 bases, in that order; junction bases with no gene match: 5. CDR3 length equals 16 residues. The germline gives CDR1 SGDLS, CDR2 YYNGEE. CDR3 in DNA: TGTGCCAGCAGCACCGGACTAGCGGCTAGCACAGATACGCAGTATTTT. Its protein is CASSTGLAASTDTQYF. The variable domain in full, with the rest retrieved from reference TRBV9 and TRBJ2-3, is DSGVTQTPKHLITATGQRVTLRCSPRSGDLSVYWYQQSLDQGLQFLIQYYNGEERAKGNILERFSAQQFPDLHSELNLSSLELGDSALYFCASSTGLAASTDTQYFGPGTRLTVL.

About this clone: Distinct nucleotide sequences in the sample also encode this CDR3. The chain recombines TRBV29-1 with TRBJ1-1; D perhaps matches TRBD1 (5 bases). Between the trimmed V and J ends, which lost 6 bases and 0 bases, there was a span of 8 bases. Per germline, CDR1 SQVTM and CDR2 ANQGSEA. The CDR3 is 12 residues long. The CDR3 region has the DNA TGCAGCGTGGGGGGACTGAACACTGAAGCTTTCTTT. Its translation is CSVGGLNTEAFF.

This clone has at least ten counts. The V and J genes are TRBV27 and TRBJ1-2; no reliable D call. The CDR3 sequence is 15 residues long. Trimming cost V 1 base and J 2 bases, with 11 bases left between them. The germline CDR1 and CDR2 sequences are MNHEY and SMNVEV (reference sequence). As DNA, the CDR3 is TGTGCCAGCAGTTTATTGGGCAGAAACAACTATGGCTACACCTTC. Translated, it gives CASSLLGRNNYGYTF.

The chain is built from TRBV7-8 and TRBJ1-1; possible D gene TRBD1, 5 bases. This CDR3 region has 13 residues. Germline CDR1 is SGHVS and CDR2 is FQNEAQ. Trimming pared 5 bases from V and 7 bases from J, leaving 14 bases between. The CDR3 DNA reads TGTGCCAGCAGCCTCCGTCAGGGCCTTGAAGCTTTCTTT. Protein: CASSLRQGLEAFF.

The gene calls are TRBV5-4 and TRBJ2-1; D uncertain. The V end was cut by 0 bases, the J end by 4 bases, with 5 bases between. The CDR3 runs 13 residues. CDR1 is SGHNT, CDR2 YYREEE, per germline (reference sequence). The CDR3 DNA follows: TGTGCCAGCAGCTTGGACGGGTACAATGAGCAGTTCTTC. This translates into CASSLDGYNEQFF.

This chain's CDR3 is CASGRLNTEAFF. CDR3 bases: TGTGCCAGTGGACGCCTGAACACTGAAGCTTTCTTT. The chain uses TRBV6-1 and TRBJ1-1; D unclear. Between the trimmed V and J ends, which lost 9 bases and 0 bases, there was a span of 8 bases. CDR3 length equals 12 residues. CDR1 is MNHNS, CDR2 SASEGT, per germline.

CDR3 residues: CASSEAWDKGEQYF. For the CDR3, the DNA is TGTGCCAGCAGTGAAGCATGGGATAAGGGAGAGCAGTACTTC. The chain joins TRBV6-1 to TRBJ2-7; no firm D call. Germline CDR1 MNHNS, CDR2 SASEGT. This CDR3 has 14 amino acids. V was trimmed by 0 bases and J by 7 bases, leaving 13 bases between them.

This clone was seen more than once but under ten times. The chain recombines TRBV29-1 with TRBJ2-1; D is possibly TRBD1 (5 bases). The ends were cut back, 6 bases at V and 4 bases at J, with 10 bases in the middle. The CDR3 extends over 12 amino acids. The germline CDR1 and CDR2 sequences are SQVTM and ANQGSEA. CDR3 in DNA: TGCAGCGTAGCACAGGTGTACAATGAGCAGTTCTTC. Translating gives CSVAQVYNEQFF.

With regard to this clone: A much larger clone is a single base away; this may be a read error. The sample has other DNA sequences that encode this CDR3 too. The J gene is TRBJ2-2, the V gene TRBV28, with no clear D. This CDR3 has 17 amino acids. Germline values: CDR1 MDHEN, CDR2 SYDVKM. CDR3 coding DNA: TGCGCCAGCAGTTCGTCCCCTAGTGGAACGAACACCGGGGAGCTGTTTTTT. Translation gives CASSSSPSGTNTGELFF.